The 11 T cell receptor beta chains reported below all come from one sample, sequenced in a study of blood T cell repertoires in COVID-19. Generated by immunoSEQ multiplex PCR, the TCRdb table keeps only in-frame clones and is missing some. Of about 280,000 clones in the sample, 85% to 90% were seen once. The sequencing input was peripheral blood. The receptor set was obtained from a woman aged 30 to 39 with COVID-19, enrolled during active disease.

The CDR3 loop reads CASSLASSGINEQFF. Written as DNA, the CDR3 is TGTGCCAGCAGTTTAGCTAGTTCCGGCATTAATGAGCAGTTCTTC. The chain recombines TRBV28 with TRBJ2-1; no clear D. The CDR3 runs 15 residues. The germline gives CDR1 MDHEN, CDR2 SYDVKM. V was pared by 2 bases and J by 7 bases, with 15 bases between.

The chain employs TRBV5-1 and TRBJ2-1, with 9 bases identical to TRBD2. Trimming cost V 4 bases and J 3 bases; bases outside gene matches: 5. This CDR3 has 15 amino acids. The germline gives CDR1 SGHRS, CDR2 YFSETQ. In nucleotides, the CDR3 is TGCGCCAGCAGCCCCGGACTAGCGAGCTACAATGAGCAGTTCTTC. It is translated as CASSPGLASYNEQFF.

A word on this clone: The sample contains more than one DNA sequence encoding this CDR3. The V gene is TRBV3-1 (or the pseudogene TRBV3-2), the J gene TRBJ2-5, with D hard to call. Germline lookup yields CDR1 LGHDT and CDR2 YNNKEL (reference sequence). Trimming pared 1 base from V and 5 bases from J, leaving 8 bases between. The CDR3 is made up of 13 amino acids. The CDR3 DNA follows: TGTGCCAGCAGCCAAGGAGGTAGGGAGACCCAGTACTTC. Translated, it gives CASSQGGRETQYF.

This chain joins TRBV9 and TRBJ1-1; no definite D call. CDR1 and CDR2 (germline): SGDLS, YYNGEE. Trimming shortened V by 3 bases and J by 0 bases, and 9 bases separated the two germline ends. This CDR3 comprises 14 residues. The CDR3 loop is CASSDQTVNTEAFF. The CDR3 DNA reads TGTGCCAGCAGCGACCAGACTGTGAACACTGAAGCTTTCTTT.

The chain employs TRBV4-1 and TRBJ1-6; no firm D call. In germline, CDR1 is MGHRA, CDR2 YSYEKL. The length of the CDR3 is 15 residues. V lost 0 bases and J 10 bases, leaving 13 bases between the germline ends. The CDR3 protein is CASSQDWRAGSPLHF. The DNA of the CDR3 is TGCGCCAGCAGCCAAGATTGGAGGGCCGGATCACCCCTCCACTTT.

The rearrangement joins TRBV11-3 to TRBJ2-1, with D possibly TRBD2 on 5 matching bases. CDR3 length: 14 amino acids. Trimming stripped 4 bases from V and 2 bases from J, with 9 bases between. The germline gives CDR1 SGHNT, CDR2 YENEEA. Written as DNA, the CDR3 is TGTGCCAGCAGCTCGGAGAGGGCCTACAATGAGCAGTTCTTC. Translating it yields CASSSERAYNEQFF.

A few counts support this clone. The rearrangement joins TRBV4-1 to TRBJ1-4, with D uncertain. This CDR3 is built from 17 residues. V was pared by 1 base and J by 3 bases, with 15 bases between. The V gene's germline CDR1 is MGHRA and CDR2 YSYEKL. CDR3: CASSQVAGLRANEKLFF. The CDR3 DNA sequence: TGCGCCAGCAGCCAAGTCGCCGGACTGAGGGCTAATGAAAAACTGTTTTTT.

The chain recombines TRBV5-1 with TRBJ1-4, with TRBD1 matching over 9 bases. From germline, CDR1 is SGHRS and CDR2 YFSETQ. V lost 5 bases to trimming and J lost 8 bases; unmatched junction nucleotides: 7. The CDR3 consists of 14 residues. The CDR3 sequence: CASSRTGDGEKLFF. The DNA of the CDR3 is TGCGCCAGCAGTCGGACAGGGGACGGCGAAAAACTGTTTTTT. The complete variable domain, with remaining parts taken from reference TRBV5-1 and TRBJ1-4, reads KAGVTQTPRYLIKTRGQQVTLSCSPISGHRSVSWYQQTPGQGLQFLFEYFSETQRNKGNFPGRFSGRQFSNSRSEMNVSTLELGDSALYLCASSRTGDGEKLFFGSGTQLSVL.

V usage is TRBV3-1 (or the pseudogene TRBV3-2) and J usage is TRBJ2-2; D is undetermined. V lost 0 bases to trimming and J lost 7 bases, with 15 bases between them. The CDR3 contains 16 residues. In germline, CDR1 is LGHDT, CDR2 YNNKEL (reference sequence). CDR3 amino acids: CASSQDLRSCGGELFF. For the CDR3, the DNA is TGTGCCAGCAGCCAAGATCTACGATCTTGTGGCGGGGAGCTGTTTTTT.

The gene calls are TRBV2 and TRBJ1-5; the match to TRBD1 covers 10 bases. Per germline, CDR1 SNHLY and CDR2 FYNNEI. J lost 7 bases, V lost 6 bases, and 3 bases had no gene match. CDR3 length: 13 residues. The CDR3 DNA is TGTGCCAGCAGCGGGGACAGGGGCCAGCCCCAGCATTTT. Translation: CASSGDRGQPQHF.

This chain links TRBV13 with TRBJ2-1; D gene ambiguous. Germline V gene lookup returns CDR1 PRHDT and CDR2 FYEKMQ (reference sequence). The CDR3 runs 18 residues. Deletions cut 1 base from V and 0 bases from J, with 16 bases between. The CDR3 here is CASSLVPPRGSSYNEQFF. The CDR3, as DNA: TGTGCCAGCAGCTTAGTTCCCCCCCGCGGAAGCTCCTACAATGAGCAGTTCTTC.